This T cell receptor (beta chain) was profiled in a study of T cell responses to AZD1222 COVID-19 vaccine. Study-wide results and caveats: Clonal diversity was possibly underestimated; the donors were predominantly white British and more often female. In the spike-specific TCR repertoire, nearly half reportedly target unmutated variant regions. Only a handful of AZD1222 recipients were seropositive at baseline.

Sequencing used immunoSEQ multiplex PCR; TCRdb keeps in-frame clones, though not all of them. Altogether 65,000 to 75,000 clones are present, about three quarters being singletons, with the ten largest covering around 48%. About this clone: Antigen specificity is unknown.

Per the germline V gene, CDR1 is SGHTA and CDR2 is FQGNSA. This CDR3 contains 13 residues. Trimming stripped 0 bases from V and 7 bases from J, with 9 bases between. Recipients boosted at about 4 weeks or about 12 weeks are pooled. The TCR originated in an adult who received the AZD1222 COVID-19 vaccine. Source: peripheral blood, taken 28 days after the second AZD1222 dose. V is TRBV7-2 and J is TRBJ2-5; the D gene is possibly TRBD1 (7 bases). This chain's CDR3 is CASSLAQGGTQYF. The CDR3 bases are TGTGCCAGCAGCTTAGCCCAGGGGGGGACCCAGTACTTC.